This entry concerns a single T cell receptor beta chain. Its antigen is as yet unknown. These data are taken from a study of cytomegalovirus exposure and HLA in healthy donors. The overall study: Earlier sequencing of some 190 million T cells yielded nearly 120 million unique TCR beta sequences.

Findings of the study overall: Cytomegalovirus-associated TCR beta chains were listed, numbering under 200.

The PCR contained 60 Vbeta and 13 Jbeta primers. In the original processing: An analysis that came later counted 80 million or so unique TCR beta chains, about 10 million shared. Sequenced by immunoSEQ multiplex PCR; TCRdb stores in-frame clones only, minus some. The V and J calls and clone size come from that table; D and trimming were worked out from the DNA. The sample has roughly 250,000 clones; roughly two thirds are singletons. The CDR3 is 20 amino acids. The chain is built from TRBV21-1 and TRBJ1-6; the table's D call, TRBD1, was not checked against the DNA. TRBV21-1 is designated a pseudogene. This sequence was found in a female donor in good health and CMV-seronegative. Sample: PBMCs. The CDR3 here is CASSKVNRGAYSSYNSPLHF. CDR3 coding DNA: TGTGCCAGCAGCAAAGTAAACAGGGGCGCATACAGCTCCTATAATTCACCCCTCCACTTT.